These 14 T cell receptor beta chains were sequenced from one sample in a study of blood T cell repertoires in COVID-19. The data were produced by immunoSEQ multiplex PCR, yet TCRdb's version contains in-frame clones alone and is incomplete. The sample consists of about 59,000 clones, roughly 85% of them appearing once. Sequenced: peripheral blood. These TCRs come from a man aged 55 to 70 with acute or convalescent COVID-19.

The CDR3 sequence is CASSQVNKAFF. The CDR3 DNA reads as TGTGCCAGCAGCCAAGTCAACAAAGCTTTCTTT. V usage is TRBV3-1 (or the pseudogene TRBV3-2) and J usage is TRBJ1-1; D gene unclear. V was cut by 1 base and J by 9 bases, with 6 bases left in between. The CDR3 totals 11 residues. Germline assignment: CDR1 LGHDT and CDR2 YNNKEL (reference sequence).

The gene calls are TRBV6-7 and TRBJ1-5; possible D gene TRBD1, 6 bases. TRBV6-7 is classed as an ORF, of uncertain function. V dropped 2 bases and J dropped 5 bases, with 7 bases sitting between them. CDR3 size: 13 residues. DNA of the CDR3: TGTGCCAGCAGTTACGGGGGCCATCAGCCCCAGCATTTT. Its protein is CASSYGGHQPQHF.

DNA for the CDR3: TGTGCCAGTGCGGGTATCAGCAATCAGCCCCAGCATTTT. Translation: CASAGISNQPQHF. The chain carries TRBV19 and TRBJ1-5, with D hard to call. The CDR3 is 13 residues long. The V gene lost 8 bases and the J gene lost 1 base, with 9 bases spanning the gap. The germline CDR1 and CDR2 sequences are LNHDA and SQIVND (reference sequence).

This chain uses TRBV2 with TRBJ2-7; D is unclear. Germline V gene sequence: CDR1 SNHLY, CDR2 FYNNEI. The CDR3 totals 10 residues. The CDR3 protein is CATFYYEQYF. In DNA form, the CDR3 reads TGTGCAACATTTTACTACGAGCAGTACTTC.

V usage is TRBV24-1 and J usage is TRBJ2-5; no definite D call. This CDR3 is built from 14 residues. Trimming removed 2 bases at V and 5 bases at J, with 11 bases between. Germline V gene sequence: CDR1 KGHDR, CDR2 SFDVKD. The CDR3 reads CATSDSPTAETQYF. In DNA, the CDR3 is TGTGCCACCAGTGATTCACCTACTGCGGAGACCCAGTACTTC.

About this clone itself: Other DNA sequences within the sample encode an identical CDR3. The chain links TRBV5-5 to TRBJ2-5; D possibly corresponds to TRBD2 (6 bases). Germline assignment: CDR1 SGHKS and CDR2 YYEKEE (reference sequence). The ends were cut back, 2 bases at V and 3 bases at J, with 8 bases in the middle. The CDR3 runs 13 residues. This CDR3 reads CASSLGGKETQYF. CDR3 nucleotide sequence: TGTGCCAGCAGCTTAGGAGGGAAAGAGACCCAGTACTTC. Filled out from reference TRBV5-5 and TRBJ2-5, the complete variable domain reads DAGVTQSPTHLIKTRGQQVTLRCSPISGHKSVSWYQQVLGQGPQFIFQYYEKEERGRGNFPDRFSARQFPNYSSELNVNALLLGDSALYLCASSLGGKETQYFGPGTRLLVL.

The rearrangement joins TRBV18 to TRBJ2-5, with D maybe TRBD1 (5 bases). The CDR3 sequence is 16 residues long. The germline V and J ends were trimmed by 0 bases and 4 bases, with 15 bases remaining between them. Per germline, CDR1 KGHSH and CDR2 LQKENI. CDR3: CASSPPLQAPGETQYF. The CDR3, as DNA: TGTGCCAGCTCACCACCGTTACAGGCCCCGGGAGAGACCCAGTACTTC.

This chain connects TRBV30 to TRBJ1-4; TRBD1 might be the D (6 bases). The V and J ends lost 3 bases and 10 bases respectively, with 12 bases between them. This CDR3 is 12 amino acids long. In germline, CDR1 is GTSNPN, CDR2 SVGIG (reference sequence). The CDR3 DNA is TGTGCCTGGAGACAGGGTGATGGAAAACTGTTTTTT. It encodes CAWRQGDGKLFF.

This clone was picked up one time. V gene TRBV28 combines with J gene TRBJ1-1; D remains ambiguous. This CDR3 is 12 amino acids long. Trimming cost V 4 bases and J 0 bases, with 3 bases left between them. Germline V gives CDR1 MDHEN, CDR2 SYDVKM. The CDR3: CASSSMNTEAFF. The CDR3 region has the DNA TGTGCCAGCAGTTCCATGAACACTGAAGCTTTCTTT. Based on the CDR3 plus reference TRBV28 and TRBJ1-1, the full variable domain is DVKVTQSSRYLVKRTGEKVFLECVQDMDHENMFWYRQDPGLGLRLIYFSYDVKMKEKGDIPEGYSVSREKKERFSLILESASTNQTSMYLCASSSMNTEAFFGQGTRLTVV.

V gene TRBV6-2 or TRBV6-3 combines with J gene TRBJ1-1; 7 nucleotides align to TRBD1. V shed 5 bases, J shed 5 bases, and the junction held 8 bases outside the gene matches. The CDR3 runs to 14 residues. Germline loops: CDR1 MNHEY, CDR2 SVGEGT. The CDR3 loop reads CASSPSDRATEAFF. The CDR3 nucleotides are TGTGCCAGCAGTCCCTCTGACAGGGCGACTGAAGCTTTCTTT.

With respect to this clone: The same CDR3 is also encoded by other DNA sequences in this sample. V usage is TRBV6-1 and J usage is TRBJ2-3, with TRBD1 identical over 8 bases. V was pared by 3 bases and J by 6 bases, with 5 bases of the junction left unmatched. Germline CDR1 MNHNS, CDR2 SASEGT. The CDR3 has 14 amino acids. CDR3 region: CASSEQGAGDTQYF. The CDR3 nucleotides are TGTGCCAGCAGTGAGCAGGGGGCCGGGGATACGCAGTATTTT.

As DNA, the CDR3 is TGTGCCAGCAGCTTTACTAGCGGTTCCTACGAGCAGTACTTC. Its translation: CASSFTSGSYEQYF. The chain couples TRBV7-9 to TRBJ2-7; 8 positions agree with TRBD2. V lost 3 bases to trimming and J lost 1 base; unmatched junction nucleotides: 2. Looked up from germline, CDR1 is SEHNR and CDR2 is FQNEAQ (reference sequence). This CDR3 contains 14 residues.

The chain recombines TRBV5-1 with TRBJ1-2, with TRBD1 matching over 10 bases. The junction had 6 bases not matched to a gene; V was cut back by 0 bases and J by 4 bases. There are 16 residues in the CDR3. Germline V CDR1 and CDR2: SGHRS, YFSETQ. The CDR3 loop is CASSLGQGAMGYGYTF. The DNA for the CDR3 is TGCGCCAGCAGCTTGGGACAGGGGGCAATGGGCTATGGCTACACCTTC. The full variable domain, in which reference TRBV5-1 and TRBJ1-2 provide the parts outside the CDR3, is KAGVTQTPRYLIKTRGQQVTLSCSPISGHRSVSWYQQTPGQGLQFLFEYFSETQRNKGNFPGRFSGRQFSNSRSEMNVSTLELGDSALYLCASSLGQGAMGYGYTFGSGTRLTVV.

This clone was counted once. The rearrangement uses TRBV30 and TRBJ2-7, with no clear D. From germline, CDR1 is GTSNPN and CDR2 SVGIG (reference sequence). CDR3 length: 13 amino acids. The germline V and J ends were trimmed by 3 bases and 3 bases, with 12 bases remaining between them. The CDR3 DNA sequence: TGTGCCTGGAGCCGAGACTTTAGCTACGAGCAGTACTTC. Translating gives CAWSRDFSYEQYF.